The 29 T cell receptor beta chains reported below all come from one sample, sequenced in a study of blood T cell repertoires in COVID-19. Measured with immunoSEQ multiplex PCR; TCRdb has only the in-frame clones, and not every one. The data contain roughly 120,000 clones, 79% of them singletons. What was sequenced was peripheral blood. All receptors derive from an elderly woman with acute or convalescent COVID-19.

The gene calls are TRBV19 and TRBJ1-5, with D maybe TRBD1 (6 bases). Germline CDR1 LNHDA, CDR2 SQIVND (reference sequence). Trimming shortened V by 3 bases and J by 2 bases, and 17 bases separated the two germline ends. CDR3 size: 17 residues. DNA of the CDR3: TGTGCCAGTAGTATTGGTCCGGGGGGCGCAGGCAATCAGCCCCAGCATTTT. It yields the protein CASSIGPGGAGNQPQHF.

This chain connects TRBV5-1 to TRBJ2-7; D is unresolved. V shed 0 bases and J shed 2 bases, with 9 bases lying between them. Germline V gene data show CDR1 as SGHRS and CDR2 as YFSETQ. This CDR3 comprises 14 residues. CDR3 region: CASSLDSLTYEQYF. The CDR3 region has the DNA TGCGCCAGCAGCTTGGACTCCCTCACCTACGAGCAGTACTTC.

The chain links TRBV11-2 to TRBJ1-1, with a tentative D call TRBD1 (6 bases). V dropped 5 bases and J dropped 1 base, with 8 bases sitting between them. Germline V gene sequence: CDR1 SGHAT, CDR2 FQNNGV. The CDR3 contains 13 residues. The CDR3 DNA is TGTGCCAGCAGCACGGACAGGAACACTGAAGCTTTCTTT. Translation gives CASSTDRNTEAFF.

The chain has TRBV11-2 and TRBJ1-4, with TRBD1 identical over 9 bases. Germline loops: CDR1 SGHAT, CDR2 FQNNGV. J lost 6 bases, V lost 5 bases, and 10 bases had no gene match. The CDR3 sequence is 16 residues long. The DNA for the CDR3 is TGTGCCAGCAGCCAGACCCCGGGACAGGGTTATGAAAAACTGTTTTTT. Amino acids: CASSQTPGQGYEKLFF.

V usage is TRBV12-3 or TRBV12-4 and J usage is TRBJ1-5; a possible D gene is TRBD1 (6 bases). The CDR3 spans 12 residues. V lost 4 bases to trimming and J lost 6 bases, with 7 bases between them. The CDR3 nucleotides are TGTGCCAGCAGTTGGGACATTCAGCCCCAGCATTTT. This translates into CASSWDIQPQHF.

This clone occurred a few times. The chain carries TRBV19 and TRBJ2-1; 9 bases agree with TRBD2. From germline, CDR1 is LNHDA and CDR2 SQIVND (reference sequence). V gave up 4 bases and J gave up 9 bases; unmatched junction bases: 10. The CDR3 is 15 amino acids. CDR3 DNA sequence: TGTGCCAGTAGTAAGGGCGGGGGGGCCCTGAGTGAGCAGTTCTTC. This sequence encodes CASSKGGGALSEQFF.

The chain recombines TRBV20-1 with TRBJ2-1, with unresolved D. This CDR3 region has 14 residues. Trimming cost V 3 bases and J 0 bases, with 9 bases left between them. Germline CDR1 and CDR2: DFQATT and SNEGSKA (reference sequence). This CDR3 is CSASRPSSYNEQFF. The CDR3 DNA follows: TGCAGTGCTAGTAGGCCTAGCTCCTACAATGAGCAGTTCTTC.

V usage is TRBV27 and J usage is TRBJ1-6; weak D call: TRBD1 (5 bases). The V and J ends lost 3 bases and 9 bases respectively, with 12 bases between them. This CDR3 has 14 residues. CDR1 MNHEY and CDR2 SMNVEV come from the germline V gene (reference sequence). CDR3 residues: CASSFVQGGSPLHF. Written as DNA, the CDR3 is TGTGCCAGCAGTTTTGTCCAGGGTGGTTCACCCCTCCACTTT.

The chain links TRBV11-2 to TRBJ2-1, with TRBD2 matching 9 bases. Looked up from germline, CDR1 is SGHAT and CDR2 is FQNNGV. The CDR3 length is 15 residues. After removal of 5 bases from V and 5 bases from J, the junction contained 7 bases not matched to a gene. As DNA, the CDR3 is TGTGCCAGCAGCCCCCGGACTAGCGACGACAATGAGCAGTTCTTC. This codes for CASSPRTSDDNEQFF. Full variable domain (remainder filled in from reference TRBV11-2 and TRBJ2-1): EAGVAQSPRYKIIEKRQSVAFWCNPISGHATLYWYQQILGQGPKLLIQFQNNGVVDDSQLPKDRFSAERLKGVDSTLKIQPAKLEDSAVYLCASSPRTSDDNEQFFGPGTRLTVL.

The chain joins TRBV11-2 to TRBJ2-6; 9 bases line up with TRBD1. The CDR3 contains 18 residues. From germline, CDR1 is SGHAT and CDR2 FQNNGV. V shed 3 bases, J shed 3 bases, and the junction held 9 bases outside the gene matches. CDR3 amino acids: CASSLVRTGAYGANVLTF. CDR3 sequence (DNA): TGTGCCAGCAGCTTGGTGAGGACAGGGGCCTATGGGGCCAACGTCCTGACTTTC.

V gene TRBV11-2 combines with J gene TRBJ2-5; D is perhaps TRBD2 (6 bases). V dropped 1 base and J dropped 4 bases, with 16 bases sitting between them. The CDR3 loop spans 16 amino acids. CDR1 SGHAT and CDR2 FQNNGV come from the germline V gene. The CDR3 DNA follows: TGTGCCAGCAGCTTAGTAGGGCTTGGAGGGTTAGAGACCCAGTACTTC. Its protein is CASSLVGLGGLETQYF.

V is TRBV1 and J is TRBJ2-3; the tabulated D call, TRBD2, remains unverified against the DNA. TRBV1 is termed a pseudogene. CDR3 length: 16 residues. CDR3 DNA: TGCACCAGCAGCCAAGATAGGGCGGGGGGCTCAGATACGCAGTATTTT. This codes for CTSSQDRAGGSDTQYF.

The rearrangement uses TRBV12-3 or TRBV12-4 and TRBJ1-5, with 7 bases aligning to TRBD1. V was pared by 9 bases and J by 3 bases, with 2 bases of the junction left unmatched. The CDR3 spans 12 residues. As DNA, the CDR3 is TGTGCCAGTGACAGGGACAATCAGCCCCAGCATTTT. It specifies CASDRDNQPQHF.

J is TRBJ2-7 and V is TRBV6-5; D possibly corresponds to TRBD2 (5 bases). CDR1 MNHEY and CDR2 SVGAGI come from the germline V gene. Trimming left V 4 bases short and J 1 base short, with 14 bases between. CDR3 length equals 15 residues. The CDR3: CASSSDSDGSYEQYF. DNA for the CDR3: TGTGCCAGCAGTTCGGACTCGGACGGATCCTACGAGCAGTACTTC.

The chain employs TRBV2 and TRBJ2-2, with TRBD1 as a possible D gene (6 bases). The V end was cut by 6 bases, the J end by 0 bases, with 8 bases between. This CDR3 region has 14 residues. The germline gives CDR1 SNHLY, CDR2 FYNNEI. CDR3 residues: CASRKGANTGELFF. The CDR3 coding sequence is TGTGCCAGCAGGAAGGGGGCGAACACCGGGGAGCTGTTTTTT.

This rearrangement joins TRBV6-5 to TRBJ1-5; D is perhaps TRBD1 (5 bases). Germline CDR1 and CDR2: MNHEY and SVGAGI. This CDR3 contains 14 residues. Deletions cut 5 bases from V and 4 bases from J, with 12 bases between. The CDR3, as DNA: TGTGCCAGCAGTCCGAGGGGAGGGAATCAGCCCCAGCATTTT. Its protein product is CASSPRGGNQPQHF.

The CDR3 loop reads CASSIGGHSLSEKLFF. In DNA form, the CDR3 reads TGTGCCAGTAGTATAGGGGGACACTCCCTAAGTGAAAAACTGTTTTTT. V is TRBV19 and J is TRBJ1-4; maybe TRBD1 (6 bases). V was trimmed by 1 base and J by 7 bases, leaving 16 bases between them. Germline V gene data show CDR1 as LNHDA and CDR2 as SQIVND (reference sequence). The CDR3 totals 16 residues.

The J gene is TRBJ1-6, the V gene TRBV7-2; TRBD1 might be the D (5 bases). This CDR3 comprises 14 residues. The germline V gene has CDR1 SGHTA and CDR2 FQGNSA. Trimming left V 6 bases short and J 7 bases short, with 13 bases between. CDR3 region: CASRWGTSNSPLHF. CDR3 nucleotide sequence: TGTGCCAGCAGATGGGGCACCTCGAATTCACCCCTCCACTTT.

The rearrangement joins TRBV28 to TRBJ1-3; 7 positions agree with TRBD1. The CDR3 is made up of 16 amino acids. Germline V gene sequence: CDR1 MDHEN, CDR2 SYDVKM. After removal of 4 bases from V and 2 bases from J, the junction contained 8 bases not matched to a gene. The CDR3 protein is CASSSYSGGPGNTIYF. CDR3 coding DNA: TGTGCCAGCAGTTCCTATTCAGGGGGTCCTGGAAACACCATATATTTT. The full variable domain, rest sourced from reference TRBV28 and TRBJ1-3, is DVKVTQSSRYLVKRTGEKVFLECVQDMDHENMFWYRQDPGLGLRLIYFSYDVKMKEKGDIPEGYSVSREKKERFSLILESASTNQTSMYLCASSSYSGGPGNTIYFGEGSWLTVV.

This clone has more than one count but fewer than ten. The CDR3 spells CASSGMTGVTEAFF. The DNA for the CDR3 is TGCGCCAGCAGCGGGATGACAGGGGTTACTGAAGCTTTCTTT. The J gene is TRBJ1-1, the V gene TRBV5-1; 8 positions match TRBD1. Germline lookup yields CDR1 SGHRS and CDR2 YFSETQ. The CDR3 runs 14 residues. V lost 4 bases to trimming and J lost 5 bases; unmatched junction nucleotides: 7. The full variable domain, completed using reference TRBV5-1 and TRBJ1-1, is KAGVTQTPRYLIKTRGQQVTLSCSPISGHRSVSWYQQTPGQGLQFLFEYFSETQRNKGNFPGRFSGRQFSNSRSEMNVSTLELGDSALYLCASSGMTGVTEAFFGQGTRLTVV.

The chain recombines TRBV24-1 with TRBJ2-1, with 8 bases fitting TRBD2. Trimming removed 4 bases from V and 10 bases from J; junction bases left unmatched: 11. Germline V CDR1 and CDR2: KGHDR, SFDVKD. The CDR3 runs to 15 residues. CDR3 in DNA: TGTGCCACCAGTGACCCGGGACTAGTGGGTACGGAGCAGTTCTTC. It is translated as CATSDPGLVGTEQFF.

The rearrangement links TRBV6-1 to TRBJ2-2; TRBD2 might be the D (5 bases). CDR1 MNHNS and CDR2 SASEGT come from the germline V gene. The CDR3 covers 16 residues. Between the trimmed V and J ends, which lost 1 base and 4 bases, there was a span of 13 bases. CDR3 bases: TGTGCCAGCAGTGAAGGGGTGGGAGAAGTCACCGGGGAGCTGTTTTTT. This sequence encodes CASSEGVGEVTGELFF.

This chain uses TRBV11-1 with TRBJ2-5; D gene ambiguous. Per the germline V gene, CDR1 is SGHAT and CDR2 is FQDESV (reference sequence). The length of the CDR3 is 14 residues. V was clipped by 3 bases and J by 2 bases, with 10 bases between them. CDR3 loop: CASSFQALQETQYF. The CDR3 DNA reads TGTGCCAGCAGCTTTCAGGCGCTTCAAGAGACCCAGTACTTC.

The V call is TRBV12-3 or TRBV12-4, the J call TRBJ1-2, with unresolved D. The V end lost 1 base, the J end lost 14 bases, and 11 bases lay between the germline ends. There are 11 residues in the CDR3. Written as DNA, the CDR3 is TGTGCCAGCAGTTTAGGGTGGGAGTGTACCTTC. Its protein is CASSLGWECTF.

The chain is built from TRBV7-2 and TRBJ1-5; maybe TRBD1 (5 bases). This CDR3 has 15 residues. Germline V gene sequence: CDR1 SGHTA, CDR2 FQGNSA. V was pared by 6 bases and J by 0 bases, with 12 bases between. CDR3 in amino acids: CASSLGGVSNQPQHF. DNA of the CDR3: TGTGCCAGCAGTCTGGGAGGGGTTAGCAATCAGCCCCAGCATTTT.

V and J are TRBV7-9 and TRBJ1-6; D gene unclear. Trimming removed 3 bases from V and 8 bases from J, with 8 bases in between. Germline CDR1 reads SEHNR; CDR2 reads FQNEAQ (reference sequence). The CDR3 loop spans 13 amino acids. The CDR3, as DNA: TGTGCCAGCAGCTTGCAGTCGTATTCACCCCTCCACTTT. Its translation: CASSLQSYSPLHF.

The chain employs TRBV5-1 and TRBJ2-2, with D hard to call. The germline V gene has CDR1 SGHRS and CDR2 YFSETQ. V was cut by 5 bases and J by 4 bases, with 15 bases left in between. CDR3 length equals 15 residues. The CDR3 here is CASRRFSRSTGELFF. DNA of the CDR3: TGCGCCAGCAGGCGTTTTAGTAGAAGCACCGGGGAGCTGTTTTTT.

This chain links TRBV7-2 with TRBJ1-4, with D possibly being TRBD1 (5 bases). The germline V and J ends were trimmed by 5 bases and 5 bases, with 12 bases remaining between them. The germline V gene has CDR1 SGHTA and CDR2 FQGNSA. This CDR3 has 14 residues. CDR3: CASSQDSHNEKLFF. CDR3 DNA sequence: TGTGCCAGCAGCCAAGACAGCCACAATGAAAAACTGTTTTTT.

The CDR3 DNA sequence: TGTGCCAGCAGCTCCCAACAGATACCGTCTAACTATGGCTACACCTTC. The encoded protein is CASSSQQIPSNYGYTF. The gene calls are TRBV7-9 and TRBJ1-2, with D unclear. With 4 bases removed from V and 0 bases from J, the gap between germline ends came to 15 bases. The CDR3 loop spans 16 amino acids. Germline V gives CDR1 SEHNR, CDR2 FQNEAQ (reference sequence).